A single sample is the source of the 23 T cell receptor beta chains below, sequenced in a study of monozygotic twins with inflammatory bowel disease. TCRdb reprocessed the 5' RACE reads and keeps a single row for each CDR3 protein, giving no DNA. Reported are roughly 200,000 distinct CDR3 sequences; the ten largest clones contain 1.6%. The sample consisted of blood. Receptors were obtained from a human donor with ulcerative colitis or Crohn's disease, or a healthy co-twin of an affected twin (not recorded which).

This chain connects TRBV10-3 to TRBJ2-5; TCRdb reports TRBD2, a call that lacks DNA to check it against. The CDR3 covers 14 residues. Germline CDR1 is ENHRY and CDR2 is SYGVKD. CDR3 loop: CAIKVAGNQETQYF.

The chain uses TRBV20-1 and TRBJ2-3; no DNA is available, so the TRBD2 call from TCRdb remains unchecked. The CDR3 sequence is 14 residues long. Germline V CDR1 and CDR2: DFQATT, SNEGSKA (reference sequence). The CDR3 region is CSAENSGGADTQYF.

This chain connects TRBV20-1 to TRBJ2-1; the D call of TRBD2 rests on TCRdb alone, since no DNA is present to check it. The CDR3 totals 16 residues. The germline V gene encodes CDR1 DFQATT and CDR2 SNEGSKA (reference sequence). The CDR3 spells CSARDPGTSGASEQFF.

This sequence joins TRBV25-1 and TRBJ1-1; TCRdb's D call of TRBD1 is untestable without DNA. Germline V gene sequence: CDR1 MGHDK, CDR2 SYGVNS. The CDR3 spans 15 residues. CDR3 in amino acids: CASSPRGQGNTEAFF. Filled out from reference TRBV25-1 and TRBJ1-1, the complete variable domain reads EADIYQTPRYLVIGTGKKITLECSQTMGHDKMYWYQQDPGMELHLIHYSYGVNSTEKGDLSSESTVSRIRTEHFPLTLESARPSHTSQYLCASSPRGQGNTEAFFGQGTRLTVV.

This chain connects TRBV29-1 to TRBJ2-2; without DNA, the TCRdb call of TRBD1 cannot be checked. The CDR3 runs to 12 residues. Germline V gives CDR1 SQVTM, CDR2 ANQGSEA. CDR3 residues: CSAPVGTGELFF.

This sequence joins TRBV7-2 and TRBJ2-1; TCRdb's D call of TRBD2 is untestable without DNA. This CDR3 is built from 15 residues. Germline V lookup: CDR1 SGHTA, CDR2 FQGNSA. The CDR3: CASSLVGSRGHEQFF.

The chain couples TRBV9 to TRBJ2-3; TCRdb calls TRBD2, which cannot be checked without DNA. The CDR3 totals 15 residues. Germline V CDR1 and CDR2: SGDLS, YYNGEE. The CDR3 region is CASSVRLAGPDTQYF. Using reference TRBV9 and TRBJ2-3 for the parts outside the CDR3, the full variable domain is DSGVTQTPKHLITATGQRVTLRCSPRSGDLSVYWYQQSLDQGLQFLIQYYNGEERAKGNILERFSAQQFPDLHSELNLSSLELGDSALYFCASSVRLAGPDTQYFGPGTRLTVL.

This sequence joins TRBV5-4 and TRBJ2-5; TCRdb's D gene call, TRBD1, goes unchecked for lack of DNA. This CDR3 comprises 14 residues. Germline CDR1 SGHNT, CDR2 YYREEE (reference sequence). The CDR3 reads CASSSLQGGETQYF. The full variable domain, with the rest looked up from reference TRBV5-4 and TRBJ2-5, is ETGVTQSPTHLIKTRGQQVTLRCSSQSGHNTVSWYQQALGQGPQFIFQYYREEENGRGNFPPRFSGLQFPNYSSELNVNALELDDSALYLCASSSLQGGETQYFGPGTRLLVL.

The chain's CDR3 is CASSLGYGSSGNTIYF. The genes are TRBV11-2 and TRBJ1-3. The CDR3 runs 16 residues. Germline CDR1 is SGHAT and CDR2 is FQNNGV. Full variable domain (remainder filled in from reference TRBV11-2 and TRBJ1-3): EAGVAQSPRYKIIEKRQSVAFWCNPISGHATLYWYQQILGQGPKLLIQFQNNGVVDDSQLPKDRFSAERLKGVDSTLKIQPAKLEDSAVYLCASSLGYGSSGNTIYFGEGSWLTVV.

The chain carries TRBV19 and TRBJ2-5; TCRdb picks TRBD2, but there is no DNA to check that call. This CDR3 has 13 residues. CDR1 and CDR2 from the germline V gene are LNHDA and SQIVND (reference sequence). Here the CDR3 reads CASSPSIQETQYF.

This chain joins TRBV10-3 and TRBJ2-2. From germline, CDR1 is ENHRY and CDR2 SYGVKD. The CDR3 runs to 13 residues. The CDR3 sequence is CAIRTDITGELFF.

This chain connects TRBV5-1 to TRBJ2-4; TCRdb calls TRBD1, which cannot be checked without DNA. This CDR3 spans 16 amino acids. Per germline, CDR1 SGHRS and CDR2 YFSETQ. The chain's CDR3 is CASSAGGTMAKNIQYF.

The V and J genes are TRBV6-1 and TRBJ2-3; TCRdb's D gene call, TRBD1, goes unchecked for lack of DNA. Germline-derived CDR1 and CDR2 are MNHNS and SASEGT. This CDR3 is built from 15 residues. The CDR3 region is CASSLLRGGTDTQYF.

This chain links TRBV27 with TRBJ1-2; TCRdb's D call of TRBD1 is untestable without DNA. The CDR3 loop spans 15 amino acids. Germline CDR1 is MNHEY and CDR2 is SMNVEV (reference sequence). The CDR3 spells CASREAGGVGYGYTF.

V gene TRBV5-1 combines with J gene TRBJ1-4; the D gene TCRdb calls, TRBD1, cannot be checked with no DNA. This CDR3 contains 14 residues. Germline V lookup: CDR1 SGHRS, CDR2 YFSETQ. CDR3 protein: CASRMGQGVEKLFF.

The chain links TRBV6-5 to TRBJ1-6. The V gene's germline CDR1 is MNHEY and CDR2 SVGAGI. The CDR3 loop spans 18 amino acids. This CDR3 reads CASSYSLPNEHLNSPLHF.

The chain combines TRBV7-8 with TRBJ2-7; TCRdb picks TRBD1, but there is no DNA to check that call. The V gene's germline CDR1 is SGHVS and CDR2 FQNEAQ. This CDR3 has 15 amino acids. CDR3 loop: CASSFSEREAYEQYF.

CDR3 region: CASSKTEESHEKLFF. This rearrangement joins TRBV7-6 to TRBJ1-4. The CDR3 length is 15 residues. CDR1 and CDR2 from the germline V gene are SGHVS and FNYEAQ.

The CDR3: CSARRGEDEKLFF. The chain is built from TRBV20-1 and TRBJ1-4. The length of the CDR3 is 13 residues. CDR1 DFQATT and CDR2 SNEGSKA come from the germline V gene (reference sequence).

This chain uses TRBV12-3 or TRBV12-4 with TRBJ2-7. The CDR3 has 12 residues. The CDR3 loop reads CASSPDWSEQYF.

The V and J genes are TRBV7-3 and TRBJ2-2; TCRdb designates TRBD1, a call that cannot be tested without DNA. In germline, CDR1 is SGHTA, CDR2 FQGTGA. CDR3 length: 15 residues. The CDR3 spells CASSYSGTVGGELFF.

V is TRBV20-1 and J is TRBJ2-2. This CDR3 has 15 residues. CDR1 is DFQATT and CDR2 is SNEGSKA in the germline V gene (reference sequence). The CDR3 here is CSATTTPTNTGELFF.

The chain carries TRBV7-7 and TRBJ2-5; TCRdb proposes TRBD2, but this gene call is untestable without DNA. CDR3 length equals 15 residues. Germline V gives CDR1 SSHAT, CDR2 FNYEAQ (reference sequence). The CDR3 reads CASSLGGGVIETQYF.